The sequence of this T cell receptor beta chain was determined in a study of blood T cell repertoires in COVID-19 (dated by TCRdb to between 2020 and 2021). Notes on the research overall: Samples from collaborators originated in the United States, Italy and Spain and spanned both the acute and convalescent phases of COVID-19. A freely available public database, intended as a resource for researchers studying the immune response to SARS-CoV-2, is where the repertoires were released. The prospective study material was composed of cDNA or gDNA derived from T cells, B-cell-depleted T cells, or PBMCs. HLA class I and class II types, where available, came from metadata supplied by the sample provider rather than from assay-based typing. The sample metadata nearly always contained a de-identified subject ID, COVID-19 status, age in years and sex. Deeply sampled blood TCRbeta repertoires from subjects exposed to, actively infected with, or recovered from COVID-19 were included in the dataset. The samples were drawn from the first 160 participants of the ongoing ImmuneRACE study and from roughly 1,300 subjects provided by 6 global collaborators.

Collaborating institutions collected whole blood in K2EDTA tubes following their own protocols. For TCRbeta analysis, collaborator samples were shipped as frozen whole blood, as isolated PBMCs, or as DNA extracted from either sample type. Unmatched junction bases come to 9, with V trimmed by 0 bases and J by 10 bases. The CDR3 starts with the cysteine, ends with the phenylalanine, and has 16 residues. Only the CDR3 part of the read is kept: 48 bases, read in frame from the first base. The germline V gene provides CDR1 MNHEY and CDR2 SVGAGI. General findings and caveats noted by the study authors: How much clinical and demographic metadata was included differed by source and by participant, and the metadata was provided uncurated.

A note on this clone: Its antigen has not been determined. No quality values exist for individual bases; no much larger clone is one base distant.

The immunoSEQ Assay, a bias-controlled multiplex PCR, was used to amplify TCRbeta CDR3 regions from genomic DNA. The authors' pipeline ran thus. The number of nucleated cells in each sample was estimated from the amplification of reference gene primers within the assay. To quantify the absolute abundance of each unique TCRbeta CDR3 rearrangement, sequence reads were collapsed and filtered. For each sample, productive Simpson clonality was calculated by taking the square root of Simpson's diversity index across productive rearrangements. The immuneACCESS repertoire file appears here via TCRdb, limited to in-frame rearrangements. These files lack a portion of the clones; in checked studies, under half of the deficit traces to unresolved V genes, and the cause of the others is not known. The V and J calls and clone size come from that table; D and trimming were worked out from the DNA. The sample contains tens of thousands of clones, under 95% of them found a single time. The top ten hold 2% to 2.5% of the sample.

The sequence links TRBV6-5 to TRBJ2-3; 11 central bases correspond to TRBD2. The source of this sequence is a human donor with active COVID-19. The donor label of this sample is uncertain. Sequences were obtained from peripheral blood. The DNA is TGTGCCAGCAGTTACTCGATTACTAGCGGGGGCCGTCCGCAGTATTTT. It codes for CASSYSITSGGRPQYF.